The rows below give T cell receptor beta chains drawn from one sample of a study of cytomegalovirus exposure and HLA in healthy donors. Assay used: immunoSEQ multiplex PCR; TCRdb lists only in-frame clones, some missing. The sample contains about 120,000 clones, 88% of which appear only once. Source material: PBMCs. The origin of the receptors is a woman between 18 and 30 years old in good health and CMV-seropositive. CDR3s include the opening cysteine and the closing phenylalanine or tryptophan. A D gene is named only where the DNA matches it firmly. Size tells how often a clone was seen (once, few, many) or the class of an expanded clone, and some rows leave it out.

TRBJ2-3,TRBV7-6,-,-,TGTGCCAGCAGCCAGCAGGGGAGGGGAACAGATACGCAGTATTTT,CASSQQGRGTDTQYF
TRBJ2-2,TRBV6-6,-,-,TGTGCCAGCAGTTACTTAATAGTCCCCGGGGAGCTGTTTTTT,CASSYLIVPGELFF
TRBJ2-7,TRBV5-1,-,-,TGCGCCAGCAGCTCCGGGGCCTACGAGCAGTACTTC,CASSSGAYEQYF
TRBJ2-7,TRBV7-9,-,-,TGTGCCAGCAGCACTACAGGGAGCTCCTACGAGCAGTACTTC,CASSTTGSSYEQYF
TRBJ1-5,TRBV9,TRBD1,-,TGTGCCAGCAGCGTAGGCGGACAGGGAAACCAGCCCCAGCATTTT,CASSVGGQGNQPQHF
TRBJ2-1,TRBV6-4,TRBD2,-,TGTGCCAGCAGTAAGACTAGCGGGAGCTACAATGAGCAGTTCTTC,CASSKTSGSYNEQFF
TRBJ1-6,TRBV5-1,-,-,TGCGCCAGCAGCAGATCCTCCGGACACAGAAATTCACCCCTCCACTTT,CASSRSSGHRNSPLHF
TRBJ2-7,TRBV4-1,TRBD2,-,TGCGCCAGCAGCCAAGGGGAGGGACTAGACCGTGGCTACGAGCAGTACTTC,CASSQGEGLDRGYEQYF
TRBJ2-6,TRBV30,-,-,TGTGCCTGGAGTAGTAGGGGCGGAATCTCTGGGGCCAACGTCCTGACTTTC,CAWSSRGGISGANVLTF
TRBJ1-1,TRBV7-3,-,-,TGTGCCAGCAGCTTAACAGGGGGGGGTCGGGCAGGGACTGAAGCTTTCTTT,CASSLTGGGRAGTEAFF
TRBJ2-5,TRBV29-1,-,-,TGCAGCGTTGATGCAGGGGCAATCCAAGAGACCCAGTACTTC,CSVDAGAIQETQYF
TRBJ2-3,TRBV6-4,TRBD2,-,TGTGCCAGCAGTGGACTAGCGGGCGGTACGCAGTATTTT,CASSGLAGGTQYF
TRBJ1-5,TRBV6-1,-,once,TGTGCCAGCAGTGAGACCGTACAGGGTAGCAATCAGCCCCAGCATTTT,CASSETVQGSNQPQHF
TRBJ2-5,TRBV7-9,TRBD1,-,TGTGCCAGCAGCTTGTTCTTTGAGGGACAGGCCAAAGAGACCCAGTACTTC,CASSLFFEGQAKETQYF
TRBJ1-2,TRBV27,TRBD1,few,TGTGCCAGCAGTCTCCGACAGGGGGTCTATGGCTACACCTTC,CASSLRQGVYGYTF
TRBJ2-1,TRBV29-1,-,-,TGCAGCGTTGTCCCTGTTATACAGAATGAGCAGTTCTTC,CSVVPVIQNEQFF
TRBJ1-2,TRBV7-9,TRBD1,-,TGTGCCAGCAGCTCCGAAGACAGGGGTTCGGAGGGCTACACCTTC,CASSSEDRGSEGYTF
TRBJ1-3,TRBV6-5,-,once,TGTGCCAGCGGCGACCAGGGCTACTCTGGAAACACCATATATTTT,CASGDQGYSGNTIYF
TRBJ2-1,TRBV4-1,-,once,TGCGCCAGCAGCCAATCAGGGAGGAATGAGCAGTTCTTC,CASSQSGRNEQFF
TRBJ1-5,TRBV19,-,-,TGTGCCAGTAGTCAGGACAGCCTCAATCAGCCCCAGCATTTT,CASSQDSLNQPQHF
TRBJ1-1,TRBV9,-,many,TGTGCCAGCAGCGCGTGGCAGGGCGATGGCACTGAAGCTTTCTTT,CASSAWQGDGTEAFF
TRBJ1-5,TRBV19,-,-,TGTGCCAGTAGTCCATACACCAGTAGCAATCAGCCCCAGCATTTT,CASSPYTSSNQPQHF
TRBJ2-7,TRBV4-2,TRBD2,-,TGTGCCAGCAGCCAAGATTGGCGCGGGAGAGAGAACGAGCAGTACTTC,CASSQDWRGRENEQYF
TRBJ1-2,TRBV30,-,-,TGTGCCTGGAGTGGGGCAGGGACTAACTATGGCTACACCTTC,CAWSGAGTNYGYTF
TRBJ2-5,TRBV7-9,TRBD2,-,TGTGCCAGCAGCTTATTTCTAGCGGGGGAAGGGGAGACCCAGTACTTC,CASSLFLAGEGETQYF
TRBJ1-1,TRBV2,-,-,TGTGCCAGCAGTGAACGTGGAGGGATTGGGACTGAAGCTTTCTTT,CASSERGGIGTEAFF
TRBJ1-2,TRBV11-2,-,-,TGTGCCAGCAGCCTACGCCGGGGAGATGCCTACACCTTC,CASSLRRGDAYTF
TRBJ1-2,TRBV28,-,few,TGTGCCAGCAGTCCCTATTACAGGGAATATGGCTACACCTTC,CASSPYYREYGYTF
TRBJ2-3,TRBV2,TRBD2,few,TGTGCCAGCACTAGCGGGGGGCTTTACACAGATACGCAGTATTTT,CASTSGGLYTDTQYF
TRBJ2-6,TRBV13,-,once,TGTGCCAGCAGCTTACGGGGGAAGGTCTCTGGGGCCAACGTCCTGACTTTC,CASSLRGKVSGANVLTF
TRBJ1-1,TRBV7-9,TRBD1,-,TGTGCCAGCAGCCCCCGACAGGGATACACTGAAGCTTTCTTT,CASSPRQGYTEAFF
TRBJ1-1,TRBV30,TRBD1,few,TGTGCCTGGGGGACAGGGAACGCTGAAGCTTTCTTT,CAWGTGNAEAFF
TRBJ2-7,TRBV4-1,TRBD1,-,TGCGCCAGCAGCAAGCAAAGGGACAGGGGGAACGAGCAGTACTTC,CASSKQRDRGNEQYF
TRBJ2-1,TRBV9,-,once,TGTGCCAGCAGCCAGCTTACCCTACCGGGAGATGAGCAGTTCTTC,CASSQLTLPGDEQFF
TRBJ2-1,TRBV5-4,TRBD2,-,TGTGCCAGCAGCCAGACCGGGACTAGAGGCTACAATGAGCAGTTCTTC,CASSQTGTRGYNEQFF
TRBJ1-1,TRBV6-1,TRBD1,once,TGTGCCAGCAGTATAGGACAGGGATACGATGAAGCTTTCTTT,CASSIGQGYDEAFF
TRBJ2-5,TRBV19,-,once,TGTGCCAGTACAGACCAAGAGACCCAGTACTTC,CASTDQETQYF
TRBJ2-1,TRBV25-1,TRBD2,-,TGTGCCAGCAGTAAAAGCGGGACCTACAATGAGCAGTTCTTC,CASSKSGTYNEQFF
TRBJ1-1,TRBV4-1,-,-,TGCGCCAGCAGCCAAGCACTAGGGAACACTGAAGCTTTCTTT,CASSQALGNTEAFF
TRBJ1-4,TRBV5-8,TRBD1,-,TGTGCCAGCAGCGCCTCGGGACAGTGGGATGAAAAACTGTTTTTT,CASSASGQWDEKLFF
TRBJ1-1,TRBV9,-,-,TGTGCCAGCAGCGTAGAATCGAGGTGGGACACTGAAGCTTTCTTT,CASSVESRWDTEAFF
TRBJ1-2,TRBV12-5,TRBD1,-,TGTGCTAGTGGTTTGGTACCAGGGGGCAATGGCTACACCTTC,CASGLVPGGNGYTF
TRBJ1-4,TRBV5-6,-,-,TGTGCCAGCAGCTTACGGGGGTCTAATGAAAAACTGTTTTTT,CASSLRGSNEKLFF
TRBJ1-1,TRBV7-3,-,-,TGTGCCAGCAGCTCAAGAGTGAACACTGAAGCTTTCTTT,CASSSRVNTEAFF
TRBJ1-5,TRBV4-3,-,-,TGCGCCAGCAGCCAAGATCTGGGGCATCAGCCCCAGCATTTT,CASSQDLGHQPQHF
TRBJ2-1,TRBV2,-,-,TGTGCCAGCATTAGGGACTCGAATTACAATGAGCAGTTCTTC,CASIRDSNYNEQFF
TRBJ2-5,TRBV7-2,TRBD1,-,TGTGCCAGCAGCCAGCGAAATGTGGGCAGGGGGAGTCAAGAGACCCAGTACTTC,CASSQRNVGRGSQETQYF
TRBJ1-1,TRBV7-9,-,-,TGTGCCAGCAGCTTAACCACAGGGAACACTGAAGCTTTCTTT,CASSLTTGNTEAFF
TRBJ1-1,TRBV18,-,-,TGTGCCAGCTCACCAGCCGGGACACCGACGAACACTGAAGCTTTCTTT,CASSPAGTPTNTEAFF
TRBJ2-2,TRBV7-9,TRBD2,-,TGTGCCAGCAGCTTCTGGACTAGCGGCTTCACCGGGGAGCTGTTTTTT,CASSFWTSGFTGELFF